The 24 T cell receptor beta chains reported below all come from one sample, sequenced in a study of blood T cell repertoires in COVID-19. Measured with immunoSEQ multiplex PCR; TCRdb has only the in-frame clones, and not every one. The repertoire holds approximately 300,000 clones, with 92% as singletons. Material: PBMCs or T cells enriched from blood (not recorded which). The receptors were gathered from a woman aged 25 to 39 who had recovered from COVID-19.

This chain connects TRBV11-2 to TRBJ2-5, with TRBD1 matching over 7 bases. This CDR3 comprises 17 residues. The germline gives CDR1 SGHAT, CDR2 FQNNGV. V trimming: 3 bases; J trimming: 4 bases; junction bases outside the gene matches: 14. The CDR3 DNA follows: TGTGCCAGCAGCTTGGTCTACGGGACAGCCCCGGGAGAGACCCAGTACTTC. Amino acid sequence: CASSLVYGTAPGETQYF.

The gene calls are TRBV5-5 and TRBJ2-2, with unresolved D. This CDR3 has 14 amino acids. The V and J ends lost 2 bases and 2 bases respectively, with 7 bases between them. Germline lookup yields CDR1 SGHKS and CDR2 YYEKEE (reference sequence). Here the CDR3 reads CASSFSLNTGELFF. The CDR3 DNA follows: TGTGCCAGCAGCTTCTCTCTTAACACCGGGGAGCTGTTTTTT.

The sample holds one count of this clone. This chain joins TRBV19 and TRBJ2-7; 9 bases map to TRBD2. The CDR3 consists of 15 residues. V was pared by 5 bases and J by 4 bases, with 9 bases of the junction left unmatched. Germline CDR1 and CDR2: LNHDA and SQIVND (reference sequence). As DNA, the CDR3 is TGTGCCAGTAGTTTGACGGCTAGCGGGAATTACGAGCAGTACTTC. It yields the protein CASSLTASGNYEQYF.

The CDR3 spells CASSQDPGTGGEQYF. CDR3 coding DNA: TGTGCCAGCAGCCAAGATCCGGGGACAGGGGGCGAGCAGTACTTC. The genes are TRBV3-1 (or the pseudogene TRBV3-2) and TRBJ2-7, with 11 bases matching TRBD1. CDR1 and CDR2 (germline): LGHDT, YNNKEL (reference sequence). CDR3 length: 15 amino acids. V lost 0 bases and J lost 6; bases outside the gene matches: 4.

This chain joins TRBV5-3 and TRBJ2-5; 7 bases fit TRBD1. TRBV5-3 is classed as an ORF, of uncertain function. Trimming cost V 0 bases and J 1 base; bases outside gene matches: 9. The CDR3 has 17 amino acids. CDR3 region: CARSLVTGCLGQETQYF. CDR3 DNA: TGTGCCAGAAGCTTGGTGACAGGGTGTTTGGGCCAAGAGACCCAGTACTTC.

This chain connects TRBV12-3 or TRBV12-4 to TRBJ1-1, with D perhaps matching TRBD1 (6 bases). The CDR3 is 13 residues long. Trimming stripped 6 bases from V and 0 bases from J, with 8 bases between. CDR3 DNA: TGTGCCAGCAGGCCAGGGGTGAACACTGAAGCTTTCTTT. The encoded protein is CASRPGVNTEAFF.

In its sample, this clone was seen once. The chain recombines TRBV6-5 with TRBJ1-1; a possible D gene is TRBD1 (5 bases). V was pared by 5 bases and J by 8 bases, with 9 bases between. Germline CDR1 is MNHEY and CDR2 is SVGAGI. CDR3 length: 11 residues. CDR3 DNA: TGTGCCAGCAGTACGAAGGGGGAAGCTTTCTTT. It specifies CASSTKGEAFF.

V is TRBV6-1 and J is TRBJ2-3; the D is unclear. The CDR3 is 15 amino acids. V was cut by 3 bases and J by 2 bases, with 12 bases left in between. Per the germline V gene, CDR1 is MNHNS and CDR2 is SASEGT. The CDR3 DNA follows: TGTGCCAGCAGTGATCTACTAACCCCCACAGATACGCAGTATTTT. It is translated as CASSDLLTPTDTQYF.

CDR3 nucleotides: TGTGCCAGCAGCTTCGTCGGAAGGGGCTACAATGAGCAGTTCTTC. Protein product: CASSFVGRGYNEQFF. The chain combines TRBV7-2 with TRBJ2-1; tentatively, D is TRBD1 (5 bases). The V gene's germline CDR1 is SGHTA and CDR2 FQGNSA. CDR3 size: 15 residues. V was shortened by 3 bases and J by 3 bases, with 12 bases between the two germline ends.

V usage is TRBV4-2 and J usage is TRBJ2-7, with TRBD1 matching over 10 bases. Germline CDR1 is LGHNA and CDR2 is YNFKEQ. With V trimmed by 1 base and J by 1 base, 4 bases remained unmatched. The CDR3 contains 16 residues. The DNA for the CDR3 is TGTGCCAGCAGCCAAGTCGCGGGACAGGGGTCCTACGAGCAGTACTTC. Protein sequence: CASSQVAGQGSYEQYF.

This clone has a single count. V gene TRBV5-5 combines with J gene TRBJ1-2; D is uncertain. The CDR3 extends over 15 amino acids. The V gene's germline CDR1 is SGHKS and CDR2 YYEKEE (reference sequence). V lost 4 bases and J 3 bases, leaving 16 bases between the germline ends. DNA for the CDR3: TGTGCCAGCAGCCCTAACAGAGTCCCCTACTATGGCTACACCTTC. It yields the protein CASSPNRVPYYGYTF.

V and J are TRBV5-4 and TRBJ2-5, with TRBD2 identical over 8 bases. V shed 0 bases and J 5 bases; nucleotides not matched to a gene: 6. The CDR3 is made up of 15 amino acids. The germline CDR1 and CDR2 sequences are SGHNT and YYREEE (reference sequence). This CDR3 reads CASSLGAGVWETQYF. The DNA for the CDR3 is TGTGCCAGCAGCTTGGGAGCGGGAGTTTGGGAGACCCAGTACTTC. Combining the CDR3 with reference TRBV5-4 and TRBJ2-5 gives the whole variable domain ETGVTQSPTHLIKTRGQQVTLRCSSQSGHNTVSWYQQALGQGPQFIFQYYREEENGRGNFPPRFSGLQFPNYSSELNVNALELDDSALYLCASSLGAGVWETQYFGPGTRLLVL.

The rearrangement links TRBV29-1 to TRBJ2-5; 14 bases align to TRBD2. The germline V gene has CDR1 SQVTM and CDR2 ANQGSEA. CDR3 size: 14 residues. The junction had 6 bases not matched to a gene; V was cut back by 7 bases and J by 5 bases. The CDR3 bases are TGCAGCGCCCGACTAGCGGGGGGGCGGGAGACCCAGTACTTC. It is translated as CSARLAGGRETQYF.

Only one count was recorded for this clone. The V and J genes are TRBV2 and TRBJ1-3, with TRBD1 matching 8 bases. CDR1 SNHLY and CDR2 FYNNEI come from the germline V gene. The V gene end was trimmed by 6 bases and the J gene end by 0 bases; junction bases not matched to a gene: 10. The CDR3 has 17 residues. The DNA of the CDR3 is TGTGCCAGCAGCTTCCGGGACAGGAACTCCTCTGGAAACACCATATATTTT. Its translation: CASSFRDRNSSGNTIYF.

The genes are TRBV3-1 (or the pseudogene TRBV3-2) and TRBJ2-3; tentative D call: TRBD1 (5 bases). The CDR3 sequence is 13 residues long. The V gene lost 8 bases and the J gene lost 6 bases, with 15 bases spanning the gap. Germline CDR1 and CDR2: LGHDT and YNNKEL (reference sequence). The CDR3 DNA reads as TGTGCCAGCGGGGCAGGGCCATCGGATACGCAGTATTTT. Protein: CASGAGPSDTQYF.

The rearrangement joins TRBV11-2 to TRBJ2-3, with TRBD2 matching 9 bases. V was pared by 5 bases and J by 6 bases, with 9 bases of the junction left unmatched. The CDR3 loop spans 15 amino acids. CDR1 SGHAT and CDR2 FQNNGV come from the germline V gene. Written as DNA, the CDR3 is TGTGCCAGCAGCCCTGTAGCGGGGGAACGGGATACGCAGTATTTT. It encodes CASSPVAGERDTQYF. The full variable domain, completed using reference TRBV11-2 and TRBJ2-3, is EAGVAQSPRYKIIEKRQSVAFWCNPISGHATLYWYQQILGQGPKLLIQFQNNGVVDDSQLPKDRFSAERLKGVDSTLKIQPAKLEDSAVYLCASSPVAGERDTQYFGPGTRLTVL.

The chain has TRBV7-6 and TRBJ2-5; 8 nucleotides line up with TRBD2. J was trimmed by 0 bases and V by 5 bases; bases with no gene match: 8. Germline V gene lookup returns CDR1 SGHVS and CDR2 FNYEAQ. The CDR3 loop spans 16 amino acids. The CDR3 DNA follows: TGTGCCAGCAGCGTCCGGGGGGGGGTCCACCAAGAGACCCAGTACTTC. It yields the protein CASSVRGGVHQETQYF.

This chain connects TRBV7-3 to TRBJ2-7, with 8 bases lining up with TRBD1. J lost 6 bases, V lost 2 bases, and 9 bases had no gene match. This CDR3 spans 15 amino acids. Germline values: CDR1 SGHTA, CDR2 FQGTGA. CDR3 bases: TGTGCCAGCAGCTTATCGGGACAGGCAAATCTCGAGCAGTACTTC. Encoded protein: CASSLSGQANLEQYF. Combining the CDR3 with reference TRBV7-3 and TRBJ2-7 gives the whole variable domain GAGVSQTPSNKVTEKGKYVELRCDPISGHTALYWYRQSLGQGPEFLIYFQGTGAADDSGLPNDRFFAVRPEGSVSTLKIQRTERGDSAVYLCASSLSGQANLEQYFGPGTRLTVT.

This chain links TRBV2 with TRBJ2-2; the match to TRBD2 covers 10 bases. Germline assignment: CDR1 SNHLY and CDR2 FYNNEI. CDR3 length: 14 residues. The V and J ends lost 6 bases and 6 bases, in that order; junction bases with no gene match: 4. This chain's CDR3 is CASRELAGAGELFF. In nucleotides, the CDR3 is TGTGCCAGCAGAGAGCTAGCGGGGGCCGGGGAGCTGTTTTTT.

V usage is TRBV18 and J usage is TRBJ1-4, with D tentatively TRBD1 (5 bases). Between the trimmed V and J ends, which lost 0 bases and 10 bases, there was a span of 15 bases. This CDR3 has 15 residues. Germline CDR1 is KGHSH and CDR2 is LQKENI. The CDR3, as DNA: TGTGCCAGCTCACCACCCGACAGCGTAGGTGGAAAACTGTTTTTT. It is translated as CASSPPDSVGGKLFF. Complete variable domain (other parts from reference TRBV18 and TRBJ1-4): NAGVMQNPRHLVRRRGQEARLRCSPMKGHSHVYWYRQLPEEGLKFMVYLQKENIIDESGMPKERFSAEFPKEGPSILRIQQVVRGDSAAYFCASSPPDSVGGKLFFGSGTQLSVL.

The DNA of the CDR3 is TGTGCCAGCAGCTTGTCTGGCGGAAACACTGAAGCTTTCTTT. This sequence encodes CASSLSGGNTEAFF. The genes are TRBV5-5 and TRBJ1-1; D not certain. This CDR3 region has 14 residues. V lost 1 base to trimming and J lost 2 bases, with 9 bases between them. Germline V CDR1 and CDR2: SGHKS, YYEKEE (reference sequence).

The CDR3 nucleotides read TGTGCCAGCAGCGTAGAGGTACTAGCCCCCAACACAGATACGCAGTATTTT. This codes for CASSVEVLAPNTDTQYF. The chain has TRBV9 and TRBJ2-3, with D tentatively TRBD2 (6 bases). The CDR3 is 17 residues long. Deletions cut 0 bases from V and 2 bases from J, with 16 bases between. Looked up from germline, CDR1 is SGDLS and CDR2 is YYNGEE.

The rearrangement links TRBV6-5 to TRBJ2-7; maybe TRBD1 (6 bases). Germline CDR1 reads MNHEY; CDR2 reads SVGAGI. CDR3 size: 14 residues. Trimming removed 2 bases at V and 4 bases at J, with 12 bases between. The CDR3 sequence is CASSYGQQIYEQYF. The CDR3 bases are TGTGCCAGCAGTTACGGACAGCAGATTTACGAGCAGTACTTC.

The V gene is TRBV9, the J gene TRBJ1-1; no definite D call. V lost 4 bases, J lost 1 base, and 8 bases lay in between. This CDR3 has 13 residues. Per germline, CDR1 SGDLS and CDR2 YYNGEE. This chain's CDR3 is CASSLVSNTEAFF. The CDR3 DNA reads TGTGCCAGCAGCCTCGTTTCGAACACTGAAGCTTTCTTT. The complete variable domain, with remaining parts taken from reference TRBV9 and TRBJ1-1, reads DSGVTQTPKHLITATGQRVTLRCSPRSGDLSVYWYQQSLDQGLQFLIQYYNGEERAKGNILERFSAQQFPDLHSELNLSSLELGDSALYFCASSLVSNTEAFFGQGTRLTVV.